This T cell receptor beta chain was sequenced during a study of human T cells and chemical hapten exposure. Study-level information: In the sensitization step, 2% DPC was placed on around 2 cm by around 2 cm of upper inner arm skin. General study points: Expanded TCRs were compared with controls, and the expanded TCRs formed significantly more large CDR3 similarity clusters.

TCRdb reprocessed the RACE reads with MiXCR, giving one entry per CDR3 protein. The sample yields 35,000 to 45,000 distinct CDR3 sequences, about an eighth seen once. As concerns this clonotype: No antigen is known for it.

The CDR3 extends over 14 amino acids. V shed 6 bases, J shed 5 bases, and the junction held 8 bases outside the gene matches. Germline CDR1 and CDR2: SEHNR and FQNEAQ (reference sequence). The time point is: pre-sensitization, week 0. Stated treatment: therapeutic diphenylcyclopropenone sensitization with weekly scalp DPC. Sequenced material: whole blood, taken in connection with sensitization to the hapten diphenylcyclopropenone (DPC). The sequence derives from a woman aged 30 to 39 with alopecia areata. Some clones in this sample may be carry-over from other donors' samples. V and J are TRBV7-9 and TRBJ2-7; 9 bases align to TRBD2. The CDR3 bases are TGTGCCAGCAGTCCCGGGACTAGCTCTAACGAGCAGTACTTC. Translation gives CASSPGTSSNEQYF.